This T cell receptor beta chain was retrieved from a study of T cells in tuberculosis. Overall study context: T cells were selected with CD1B tetramers loaded with glucose monomycolate.

After thawing and overnight rest, PBMC were stained with GMM-loaded CD1B tetramer, viability dye and anti-CD3 for sorting. CD1B tetramers were loaded with Rhodococcus equi-derived C32 glucose monomycolate. Overall study findings and caveats: Low-affinity CD1B-GMM tetramer-binding T cells may have been missed.

The CDR3 length is 13 residues. J lost 9 bases, V lost 5 bases, and 3 bases had no gene match. Germline CDR1 and CDR2: MDHEN and SYDVKM. Measured with immunoSEQ multiplex PCR; TCRdb has only the in-frame clones, and not every one. The table has more than 70,000 clones, approximately 90% seen once. The V gene is TRBV28, the J gene TRBJ1-6; 8 bases are shared with TRBD1. The TCR was taken from an adult woman with latent tuberculosis. The material sequenced was CD1b-GMM tetramer-negative cells sorted from PBMCs. CDR3 coding DNA: TGTGCCAGCAGTCTCAGGGGGCTTTCACCCCTCCACTTT. It specifies CASSLRGLSPLHF.